This T cell receptor (beta chain) was found in a study of CXCR3-negative and CXCR3-positive naive CD8 T cells. It was by 5' RACE with UMI labels that the TRB cDNA libraries were prepared. TCRdb re-called the 5' RACE reads; one entry per CDR3 protein, DNA not given. The sample shows about 130,000 distinct CDR3 sequences, and about 0.54% sits with its ten largest clones. Comment on this clonotype: Antigen unknown.

Whole-study findings and limits: When CXCR3-positive naive cells were set against CXCR3-negative naive cells, the former had more hydrophobic TRB CDR3s.

There are 17 residues in the CDR3. Germline V gives CDR1 SNHLY, CDR2 FYNNEI. The receptor's source is a human donor in good health. Some clones in this sample may be carry-over from other donors' samples. This sequence joins TRBV2 and TRBJ1-3. The sequencing input was naive CXCR3+ CD8+ T cells from blood. The subset: CD45RO-CCR7+CD27+CD95- naive CD8+ T cells expressing CXCR3 (TNR3+). The CDR3 loop is CASSRFLLLGAGNTIYF.